This T cell receptor beta chain derives from a study of a mutant IDH1 vaccine in newly diagnosed glioma. Study summary: Vaccinations, eight in total, occurred in weeks 1, 3, 5, 7, 11, 15, 19, 23. Vaccines were begun 4-6 weeks after radiotherapy alone, or with temozolomide cycles. Sex among treated patients split about 62% male, about 40% female; mean age was approximately 38 years. Antecedent treatment encompassed radiotherapy, temozolomide, or their combination; the majority received both.

As to this clone: The antigen remains unidentified.

Time point indicated: week 11, during vaccination. In the vaccine, a single dose held 300 ug of the mutant IDH1 20-mer peptide, along with topical imiquimod. Sequencing was performed with immunoSEQ multiplex PCR; in TCRdb, only in-frame clones are kept and a portion is missing. The sample yields roughly 120,000 clones, roughly 77% seen once. Germline V CDR1 and CDR2: SGHRS, YFSETQ. With 4 bases clipped from V and 7 bases from J, the junction kept 6 bases outside the gene matches. The CDR3 has 15 amino acids. This chain connects TRBV5-1 to TRBJ1-6; the match to TRBD1 covers 9 bases. The receptor was derived from a man aged 35-49 years with glioma. The sequencing used PBMCs, collected from a glioma patient whose treatment included an IDH1 peptide vaccine. The CDR3 DNA reads TGCGCCAGCAGCGAGGGACAGGGAAAAAATTCACCCCTCCACTTT. As protein: CASSEGQGKNSPLHF.